The 12 T cell receptor beta chains in this list originate from one sample, sequenced in a study of PD-L1 blockade in urothelial cancer. Measured with immunoSEQ multiplex PCR; TCRdb has only the in-frame clones, and not every one. The table lists about 43,000 clones, about nine tenths of them singletons. Source: PBMCs, taken around atezolizumab (anti-PD-L1) treatment. These receptors all stem from a man of 80 years or more with urothelial cancer.

In its sample, this clone was seen once. The rearrangement uses TRBV9 and TRBJ2-3; 7 positions match TRBD2. CDR3 length: 15 amino acids. J was trimmed by 3 bases and V by 0 bases; bases with no gene match: 4. Germline V gene lookup returns CDR1 SGDLS and CDR2 YYNGEE. This CDR3 is CASSVGPSGTDTQYF. In DNA, the CDR3 is TGTGCCAGCAGCGTAGGGCCTAGCGGTACAGATACGCAGTATTTT.

J is TRBJ2-1 and V is TRBV25-1; the match to TRBD2 covers 8 bases. This CDR3 region has 17 residues. V lost 3 bases, J lost 4 bases, and 11 bases stayed unmatched. Germline V CDR1 and CDR2: MGHDK, SYGVNS. The CDR3 nucleotides read TGTGCCAGCAGTGATTACCTCAGCGGGAGAAGTTACAATGAGCAGTTCTTC. The encoded protein is CASSDYLSGRSYNEQFF. Looking up the rest from reference TRBV25-1 and TRBJ2-1 gives the full variable domain: EADIYQTPRYLVIGTGKKITLECSQTMGHDKMYWYQQDPGMELHLIHYSYGVNSTEKGDLSSESTVSRIRTEHFPLTLESARPSHTSQYLCASSDYLSGRSYNEQFFGPGTRLTVL.

The chain combines TRBV4-3 with TRBJ2-7; the match to TRBD1 covers 10 bases. Germline V gene sequence: CDR1 LGHNA, CDR2 YSLEER. V lost 4 bases and J lost 5; bases outside the gene matches: 8. The CDR3 runs 15 residues. The CDR3 is CASSRSTGGFDEQYF. The DNA for the CDR3 is TGCGCCAGCAGCCGCTCGACAGGGGGCTTCGACGAGCAGTACTTC.

The genes are TRBV7-8 and TRBJ1-1; weak D call: TRBD1 (6 bases). The V gene lost 2 bases and the J gene lost 4 bases, with 8 bases spanning the gap. Per the germline V gene, CDR1 is SGHVS and CDR2 is FQNEAQ. This CDR3 spans 13 amino acids. This CDR3 reads CASSLQGFTEAFF. CDR3 DNA sequence: TGTGCCAGCAGCTTACAGGGGTTCACTGAAGCTTTCTTT.

Comments on this clone: A read error may produce the germline difference seen at one junction end. This sequence joins TRBV5-5 and TRBJ2-1, with 9 nucleotides matching TRBD2. This CDR3 comprises 12 residues. Germline loops: CDR1 SGHKS, CDR2 YYEKEE (reference sequence). In nucleotides, the CDR3 is TGTGCCAGCAGCCACGCCGGGCGGGAGGGGGTCTTC. It is translated as CASSHAGREGVF.

This chain connects TRBV5-4 to TRBJ2-7, with 13 nucleotides matching TRBD2. The junction had 2 bases not matched to a gene; V was cut back by 0 bases and J by 5 bases. This CDR3 is built from 15 residues. Germline V gene lookup returns CDR1 SGHNT and CDR2 YYREEE (reference sequence). The CDR3 loop is CASSLDGLAGDEQYF. The CDR3 nucleotides read TGTGCCAGCAGCTTGGATGGACTAGCGGGAGACGAGCAGTACTTC.

DNA for the CDR3: TGTGCCTCAGGGGGTCAGGGTCTTAATGAAAAACTGTTTTTT. Its translation is CASGGQGLNEKLFF. The V call is TRBV30, the J call TRBJ1-4; TRBD1 matches 7 bases. The V and J ends lost 7 bases and 4 bases, in that order; junction bases with no gene match: 9. The CDR3 is 14 residues long. Germline CDR1 is GTSNPN and CDR2 is SVGIG (reference sequence).

The chain has TRBV2 and TRBJ2-3, with 15 bases identical to TRBD2. The CDR3 is 20 residues long. The ends lost 3 bases at V and 3 bases at J; junction bases unmatched: 13. In germline, CDR1 is SNHLY, CDR2 FYNNEI. For the CDR3, the DNA is TGTGCCAGCAGTGACCCAGGACTAGCGGGAGGGCCCGGTAGAACAGATACGCAGTATTTT. Protein: CASSDPGLAGGPGRTDTQYF.

The gene calls are TRBV6-5 and TRBJ1-1, with D perhaps TRBD1 (6 bases). CDR3 length: 13 amino acids. V was shortened by 6 bases and J by 1 base, with 9 bases between the two germline ends. CDR1 MNHEY and CDR2 SVGAGI come from the germline V gene. The CDR3 sequence: CASSRGKNTEAFF. In nucleotides, the CDR3 is TGTGCCAGCAGCAGGGGAAAGAACACTGAAGCTTTCTTT.

This chain connects TRBV19 to TRBJ2-3; the D gene is possibly TRBD1 (7 bases). The CDR3 totals 18 residues. Trimming took 6 bases from V and 1 from J, leaving 23 bases between them. Germline V gene lookup returns CDR1 LNHDA and CDR2 SQIVND (reference sequence). The CDR3 DNA reads TGTGCCAGTAGCCCCGGTGGCGGGACAACAGGGGGCACAGATACGCAGTATTTT. It yields the protein CASSPGGGTTGGTDTQYF.

The rearrangement uses TRBV6-1 and TRBJ2-7; D may be TRBD1 (6 bases). The V end lost 10 bases, the J end lost 0 bases, and 13 bases lay between the germline ends. The CDR3 is made up of 13 amino acids. CDR1 is MNHNS and CDR2 is SASEGT in the germline V gene. The CDR3 coding sequence is TGTGCCACTACAGGGAGATTCTCCTACGAGCAGTACTTC. The encoded protein is CATTGRFSYEQYF.

The rearrangement links TRBV27 to TRBJ2-7; 7 nucleotides agree with TRBD2. Germline trimming cut 8 bases from V and 3 bases from J; bases unmatched to any gene: 7. CDR1 and CDR2 (germline): MNHEY, SMNVEV (reference sequence). The CDR3 length is 13 residues. CDR3 sequence (DNA): TGTGCCAGCCGGTCTGGGGGGGTCTACGAGCAGTACTTC. Residues: CASRSGGVYEQYF.